The 20 T cell receptor beta chains in this list originate from one sample, sequenced in a study of blood T cell repertoires in COVID-19. Clones were read by immunoSEQ multiplex PCR, and TCRdb kept only the in-frame ones, dropping some. The data contain fewer than 400,000 clones, about 87% of them singletons. The sample comprised PBMCs or T cells enriched from blood (not recorded which). These receptors were collected from a man aged 25-40 years who had recovered from COVID-19.

The rearrangement uses TRBV3-1 (or the pseudogene TRBV3-2) and TRBJ1-3; D is possibly TRBD1 (6 bases). Germline V gives CDR1 LGHDT, CDR2 YNNKEL (reference sequence). V was shortened by 6 bases and J by 1 base, with 19 bases between the two germline ends. This CDR3 comprises 17 residues. CDR3 bases: TGTGCCAGCAGTCCCGGGACAACTCTCCATTCTGGAAACACCATATATTTT. Protein sequence: CASSPGTTLHSGNTIYF.

The CDR3 region is CASSLGGTGNTEAFF. In nucleotides, the CDR3 is TGTGCCAGCAGTTTAGGAGGGACGGGAAACACTGAAGCTTTCTTT. The genes are TRBV28 and TRBJ1-1; a possible D gene is TRBD1 (5 bases). Germline V lookup: CDR1 MDHEN, CDR2 SYDVKM. Trimming cost V 2 bases and J 2 bases, with 12 bases left between them. The CDR3 runs to 15 residues. Using reference TRBV28 and TRBJ1-1 for the parts outside the CDR3, the full variable domain is DVKVTQSSRYLVKRTGEKVFLECVQDMDHENMFWYRQDPGLGLRLIYFSYDVKMKEKGDIPEGYSVSREKKERFSLILESASTNQTSMYLCASSLGGTGNTEAFFGQGTRLTVV.

This chain connects TRBV28 to TRBJ2-2, with TRBD1 matching 9 bases. Unmatched junction bases numbered 6, after V lost 3 bases and J lost 1 base. This CDR3 region has 17 residues. The germline V gene has CDR1 MDHEN and CDR2 SYDVKM. CDR3 loop: CASSFSGTGWNTGELFF. The CDR3 DNA follows: TGTGCCAGCAGTTTCTCGGGGACAGGGTGGAACACCGGGGAGCTGTTTTTT.

V gene TRBV27 combines with J gene TRBJ2-7, with a weak D call TRBD2 (6 bases). CDR1 and CDR2 from the germline V gene are MNHEY and SMNVEV (reference sequence). This CDR3 comprises 14 residues. V was pared by 5 bases and J by 2 bases, with 13 bases between. The DNA of the CDR3 is TGTGCCAGCAGTCCGGGGGTCTCCCCCTACGAGCAGTACTTC. This encodes CASSPGVSPYEQYF.

This clone was counted only a few times. This chain links TRBV28 with TRBJ2-2; no definite D call. The germline V gene encodes CDR1 MDHEN and CDR2 SYDVKM. The CDR3 has 14 residues. The germline V and J ends were trimmed by 6 bases and 4 bases, with 12 bases remaining between them. The CDR3 is CASRAVVATGELFF. For the CDR3, the DNA is TGTGCCAGCAGGGCGGTCGTCGCCACCGGGGAGCTGTTTTTT.

The genes are TRBV19 and TRBJ1-1; D is unclear. Trimming removed 2 bases from V and 1 base from J, with 29 bases in between. This CDR3 has 21 residues. The germline CDR1 and CDR2 sequences are LNHDA and SQIVND (reference sequence). The CDR3, as DNA: TGTGCCAGTAGTATACGCCTCGGGTCCCAAGCTCGATCAACCGAGAACACTGAAGCTTTCTTT. It codes for CASSIRLGSQARSTENTEAFF.

The rearrangement joins TRBV28 to TRBJ1-3, with D maybe TRBD1 (6 bases). With 6 bases removed from V and 1 base from J, the gap between germline ends came to 16 bases. This CDR3 has 16 amino acids. Looked up from germline, CDR1 is MDHEN and CDR2 is SYDVKM. The CDR3 protein is CASSLPDRHSGNTIYF. The CDR3 DNA reads as TGTGCCAGCAGCCTGCCCGACAGGCATTCTGGAAACACCATATATTTT.

This clone has just one count. The chain combines TRBV19 with TRBJ2-2, with 8 bases identical to TRBD2. Losses at the gene ends were 4 bases for V and 6 bases for J; bases not matched to a gene: 10. CDR3 length equals 16 residues. Germline V gives CDR1 LNHDA, CDR2 SQIVND (reference sequence). In nucleotides, the CDR3 is TGTGCCAGTAGTACTCCGGGACTAGTTTTTGCCGGGGAGCTGTTTTTT. Amino acids: CASSTPGLVFAGELFF.

The chain combines TRBV5-1 with TRBJ2-3; TRBD1 might be the D (5 bases). This CDR3 is built from 15 residues. V lost 0 bases and J 4 bases, leaving 12 bases between the germline ends. The germline CDR1 and CDR2 sequences are SGHRS and YFSETQ. CDR3 DNA: TGCGCCAGCAGCTTGGCCCCAGGGTCCGCAGATACGCAGTATTTT. Its protein product is CASSLAPGSADTQYF. The full variable domain, its missing parts supplied by reference TRBV5-1 and TRBJ2-3, is KAGVTQTPRYLIKTRGQQVTLSCSPISGHRSVSWYQQTPGQGLQFLFEYFSETQRNKGNFPGRFSGRQFSNSRSEMNVSTLELGDSALYLCASSLAPGSADTQYFGPGTRLTVL.

The rearrangement joins TRBV28 to TRBJ1-1, with D perhaps TRBD1 (5 bases). V lost 3 bases to trimming and J lost 3 bases, with 8 bases between them. The CDR3 is made up of 13 amino acids. Germline V gene data show CDR1 as MDHEN and CDR2 as SYDVKM. Here the CDR3 reads CASSLKGYTEAFF. The CDR3 DNA follows: TGTGCCAGCAGTTTGAAGGGGTACACTGAAGCTTTCTTT.

The chain joins TRBV28 to TRBJ1-2; the D is unclear. V dropped 3 bases and J dropped 8 bases, with 19 bases sitting between them. Germline assignment: CDR1 MDHEN and CDR2 SYDVKM. This CDR3 is 15 amino acids long. The CDR3 here is CASSLSSWRAGGYTF. The DNA of the CDR3 is TGTGCCAGCAGTTTGTCCAGCTGGAGGGCAGGCGGCTACACCTTC.

The CDR3, as DNA: TGTGCCAGCAGAGGGCTAGCGGGGGGCACGCGCGTTTACGAGCAGTACTTC. It yields the protein CASRGLAGGTRVYEQYF. The chain links TRBV7-8 to TRBJ2-7, with 11 bases lining up with TRBD2. There are 17 residues in the CDR3. V shed 6 bases, J shed 4 bases, and the junction held 14 bases outside the gene matches. The germline CDR1 and CDR2 sequences are SGHVS and FQNEAQ. The full variable domain, completed using reference TRBV7-8 and TRBJ2-7, is GAGVSQSPRYKVAKRGQDVALRCDPISGHVSLFWYQQALGQGPEFLTYFQNEAQLDKSGLPSDRFFAERPEGSVSTLKIQRTQQEDSAVYLCASRGLAGGTRVYEQYFGPGTRLTVT.

This chain joins TRBV28 and TRBJ2-7, with D possibly matching TRBD1 (5 bases). The germline V gene encodes CDR1 MDHEN and CDR2 SYDVKM. Trimming removed 7 bases from V and 3 bases from J, with 19 bases in between. The CDR3 consists of 15 residues. CDR3 nucleotide sequence: TGTGCCAGCACAGGGCCAACTTGGGGCAGCTACGAGCAGTACTTC. Its protein product is CASTGPTWGSYEQYF.

V and J are TRBV2 and TRBJ1-4; D not certain. CDR1 is SNHLY, CDR2 FYNNEI, per germline. Trimming took 0 bases from V and 0 from J, leaving 8 bases between them. The CDR3 extends over 16 amino acids. This chain's CDR3 is CASSEALRATNEKLFF. As DNA, the CDR3 is TGTGCCAGCAGTGAAGCGCTTCGAGCAACTAATGAAAAACTGTTTTTT.

The rearrangement links TRBV28 to TRBJ2-1; TRBD2 might be the D (6 bases). CDR3 length equals 16 residues. V gave up 3 bases and J gave up 0 bases, with 12 bases separating them. Germline lookup yields CDR1 MDHEN and CDR2 SYDVKM. CDR3 residues: CASSFKWGDSYNEQFF. The CDR3 region has the DNA TGTGCCAGCAGTTTTAAATGGGGGGACTCCTACAATGAGCAGTTCTTC. The complete variable domain, with remaining parts taken from reference TRBV28 and TRBJ2-1, reads DVKVTQSSRYLVKRTGEKVFLECVQDMDHENMFWYRQDPGLGLRLIYFSYDVKMKEKGDIPEGYSVSREKKERFSLILESASTNQTSMYLCASSFKWGDSYNEQFFGPGTRLTVL.

This clone occurred once. V and J are TRBV11-2 and TRBJ2-1, with 10 bases matching TRBD2. Germline values: CDR1 SGHAT, CDR2 FQNNGV. This CDR3 is built from 15 residues. J gave up 8 bases and V 1 base, and 5 bases lay outside the gene matches. CDR3 in DNA: TGTGCCAGCAGCTTAGTACTAGCGGGATGGGATGAGCAGTTCTTC. This encodes CASSLVLAGWDEQFF.

In nucleotides, the CDR3 is TGTGCCAGCTCACCCTGGAAGGGGGGGCCAATATCTGAAAAACTGTTTTTT. This codes for CASSPWKGGPISEKLFF. This sequence joins TRBV18 and TRBJ1-4, with D possibly being TRBD1 (6 bases). Germline V gives CDR1 KGHSH, CDR2 LQKENI. The V gene lost 3 bases and the J gene lost 7 bases, with 21 bases spanning the gap. CDR3 length: 17 residues.

This clone was detected many times. The chain uses TRBV6-4 and TRBJ2-5, with 10 bases lining up with TRBD2. The length of the CDR3 is 15 residues. J was trimmed by 2 bases and V by 3 bases; bases with no gene match: 3. Germline CDR1 is MRHNA and CDR2 is SNTAGT. As DNA, the CDR3 is TGTGCCAGCAGTGAAGATAGCGGGGGGCAAGAGACCCAGTACTTC. It yields the protein CASSEDSGGQETQYF.

This sequence joins TRBV2 and TRBJ1-5, with TRBD1 matching 10 bases. Germline values: CDR1 SNHLY, CDR2 FYNNEI. The CDR3 has 15 residues. V shed 5 bases and J 6 bases; nucleotides not matched to a gene: 7. Here the CDR3 DNA reads TGTGCCAGCAGTTCGACAGGGGGCGAAGGTCAGCCCCAGCATTTT. Protein product: CASSSTGGEGQPQHF.

The chain joins TRBV25-1 to TRBJ1-4, with a weak D call TRBD1 (5 bases). Trimming removed 5 bases at V and 6 bases at J, with 13 bases between. This CDR3 region has 14 residues. Per germline, CDR1 MGHDK and CDR2 SYGVNS. In DNA, the CDR3 is TGTGCCAGCAGTCGGGCGGGGGGTGATGAAAAACTGTTTTTT. Translation: CASSRAGGDEKLFF.